The clone carrying this T cell receptor beta chain was seen just once. Its antigen is unidentified. This specimen comes from a study of CD8+ T cells in alopecia areata. Study summary: Treated patients were dosed with oral tofacitinib, taking 5 to 10 mg twice daily.

Germline loops: CDR1 LGHNA, CDR2 YNFKEQ. V shed 1 base and J shed 0 bases, with 13 bases lying between them. The CDR3 has 17 residues. Study-wide results and limits: In scalp, tofacitinib significantly decreased clonality and expanded CD8+ clones among the top 100.

RNA extraction and reverse transcription yielded cDNA as sequencing template. The data were produced by immunoSEQ multiplex PCR, yet TCRdb's version contains in-frame clones alone and is incomplete. The sample includes some 130,000 clones, around 50% seen only once; the top ten take 15%. Regarding treatment: oral pan-JAK inhibitor, 5-10 mg twice daily. This chain uses TRBV4-2 with TRBJ1-5; D gene unclear. The specimen comprised CD8+ T cells sorted from blood, sampled at week 4, from a patient treated with tofacitinib. This TCR came from a human donor with alopecia areata. The CDR3 DNA reads TGTGCCAGCAGCCAAGTAGGAGCACCCGGTAGCAATCAGCCCCAGCATTTT. This gives the protein CASSQVGAPGSNQPQHF.